The rows below give T cell receptor beta chains drawn from one sample of a study of post-analysis software for immune sequencing data. TCRdb re-called the PCR reads through MiXCR, storing one row per CDR3 protein. The sample holds some 190,000 distinct CDR3 sequences; 29% are singletons and the top ten take approximately 3%. The sequenced sample was blood. All receptors come from a girl between 2 and 17 years old with multiple sclerosis. The CDR3 runs from the conserved cysteine through the conserved F or W. The D gene is left open where the match is weak. Size values are once, few and many counts, or a class for expanded clones, and some rows have none.

.	TRBV20-1	.	TRBJ1-6	CSASRDKNSPLHF	TGCAGTGCTAGCCGGGACAAAAATTCACCCCTCCACTTT
.	TRBV18	.	TRBJ2-7	CASSPPSPYEQYF	TGTGCCAGCTCACCACCGTCACCGTACGAGCAGTACTTC
.	TRBV3-1	.	TRBJ2-1	CASSLNYGAGEQFF	TGTGCCAGCAGCCTCAATTATGGGGCCGGAGAGCAGTTCTTC
many	TRBV29-1	.	TRBJ2-4	CSVVEGVAKNIQYF	TGCAGCGTTGTCGAGGGGGTAGCCAAAAACATTCAGTACTTC
few	TRBV10-2	.	TRBJ2-2	CASIWGPSSTGELFF	TGCGCCAGCATATGGGGGCCCAGCAGTACCGGGGAGCTGTTTTTT
.	TRBV14	TRBD2	TRBJ2-6	CASSHTPGGGSGANVLTF	TGTGCCAGCAGCCACACTCCGGGCGGGGGCTCTGGGGCCAACGTCCTGACTTTC
.	TRBV10-3	TRBD1	TRBJ2-5	CAISGGGTGVDIQETQYF	TGTGCCATCAGTGGGGGGGGGACAGGGGTCGATATACAAGAGACCCAGTACTTC
many	TRBV5-1	.	TRBJ2-1	CASSSTGTEQFF	TGCGCCAGCAGTTCTACCGGGACAGAGCAGTTCTTC
many	TRBV10-3	.	TRBJ1-5	CAISESAGTGRDQPQHF	TGTGCCATCAGTGAGTCTGCCGGAACAGGGCGAGATCAGCCCCAGCATTTT
.	TRBV14	.	TRBJ2-1	CASSQVAPGSTGRNGQFF	TGTGCCAGCAGCCAAGTTGCCCCAGGATCGACAGGGAGGAATGGGCAGTTCTTC
.	TRBV6-5	.	TRBJ1-1	CASSYLGRDRTGEAFF	TGTGCCAGCAGTTACCTCGGCCGGGACCGAACTGGGGAAGCTTTCTTT
many	TRBV28	.	TRBJ2-7	CASTLGYEQYF	TGTGCCAGCACCTTAGGGTACGAGCAGTACTTC
many	TRBV6-1	TRBD2	TRBJ2-7	CASSGGGHSYEQYF	TGTGCCAGCAGTGGCGGGGGGCACTCCTACGAGCAGTACTTC